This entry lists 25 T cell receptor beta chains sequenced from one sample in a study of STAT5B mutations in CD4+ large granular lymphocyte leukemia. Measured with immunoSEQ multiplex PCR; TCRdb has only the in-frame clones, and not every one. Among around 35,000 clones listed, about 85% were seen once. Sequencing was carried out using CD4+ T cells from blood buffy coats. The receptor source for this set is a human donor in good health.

This chain's CDR3 is CASSRLAGETNEQFF. As DNA, the CDR3 is TGTGCCAGCAGCCGACTAGCGGGAGAGACGAATGAGCAGTTCTTC. The chain has TRBV6-5 and TRBJ2-1; 12 nucleotides line up with TRBD2. Germline V lookup: CDR1 MNHEY, CDR2 SVGAGI. With V trimmed by 6 bases and J by 7 bases, 7 bases remained unmatched. The CDR3 totals 15 residues.

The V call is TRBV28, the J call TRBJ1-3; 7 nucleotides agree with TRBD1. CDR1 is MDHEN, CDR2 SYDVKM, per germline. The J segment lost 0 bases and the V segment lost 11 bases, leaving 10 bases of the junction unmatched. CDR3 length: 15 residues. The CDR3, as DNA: TGTGCCGGTCGCGGCGGGACAGACTCTGGAAACACCATATATTTT. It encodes CAGRGGTDSGNTIYF.

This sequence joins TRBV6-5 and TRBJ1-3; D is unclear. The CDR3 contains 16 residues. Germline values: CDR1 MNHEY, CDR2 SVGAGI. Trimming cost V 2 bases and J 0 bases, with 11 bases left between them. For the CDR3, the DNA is TGTGCCAGCAGTTACGCGTCGGTCCGCTCTGGAAACACCATATATTTT. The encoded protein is CASSYASVRSGNTIYF.

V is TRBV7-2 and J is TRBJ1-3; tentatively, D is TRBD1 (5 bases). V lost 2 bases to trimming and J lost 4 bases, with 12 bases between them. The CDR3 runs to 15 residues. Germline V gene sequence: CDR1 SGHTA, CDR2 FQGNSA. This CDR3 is CASSLSWQGGNTIYF. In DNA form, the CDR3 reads TGTGCCAGCAGCTTATCATGGCAGGGAGGAAACACCATATATTTT.

CDR3 residues: CASSPHRGGVSGANVLTF. For the CDR3, the DNA is TGCGCCAGCAGCCCACACAGGGGGGGGGTATCTGGGGCCAACGTCCTGACTTTC. V usage is TRBV4-3 and J usage is TRBJ2-6; D possibly corresponds to TRBD1 (8 bases). The CDR3 has 18 amino acids. Trimming removed 4 bases at V and 1 base at J, with 17 bases between. CDR1 is LGHNA and CDR2 is YSLEER in the germline V gene.

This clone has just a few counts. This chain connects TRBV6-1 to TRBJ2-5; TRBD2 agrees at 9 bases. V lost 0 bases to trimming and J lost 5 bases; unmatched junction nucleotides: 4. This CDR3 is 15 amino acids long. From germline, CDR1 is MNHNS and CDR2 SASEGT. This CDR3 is CASSEASGSGETQYF. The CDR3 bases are TGTGCCAGCAGTGAAGCTAGCGGGAGCGGGGAGACCCAGTACTTC.

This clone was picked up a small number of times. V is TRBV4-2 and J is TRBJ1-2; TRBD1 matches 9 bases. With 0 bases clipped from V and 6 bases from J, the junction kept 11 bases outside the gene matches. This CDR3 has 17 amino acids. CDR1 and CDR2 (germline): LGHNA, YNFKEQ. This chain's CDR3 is CASSQDTEGTGNDGYTF. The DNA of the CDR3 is TGTGCCAGCAGCCAAGATACCGAGGGGACAGGGAACGATGGCTACACCTTC.

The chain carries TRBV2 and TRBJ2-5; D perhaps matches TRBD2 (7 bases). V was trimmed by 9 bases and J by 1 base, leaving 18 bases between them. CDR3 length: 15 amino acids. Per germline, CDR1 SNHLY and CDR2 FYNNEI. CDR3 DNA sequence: TGTGCCAGTGAAAGGGGGGGTTCCCTCCAAGAGACCCAGTACTTC. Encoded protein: CASERGGSLQETQYF.

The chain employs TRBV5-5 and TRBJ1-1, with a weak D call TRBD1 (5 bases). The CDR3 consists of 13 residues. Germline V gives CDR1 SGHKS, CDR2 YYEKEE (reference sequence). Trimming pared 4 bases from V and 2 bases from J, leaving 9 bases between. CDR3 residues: CASSTGPNTEAFF. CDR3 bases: TGTGCCAGCAGCACGGGGCCCAACACTGAAGCTTTCTTT.

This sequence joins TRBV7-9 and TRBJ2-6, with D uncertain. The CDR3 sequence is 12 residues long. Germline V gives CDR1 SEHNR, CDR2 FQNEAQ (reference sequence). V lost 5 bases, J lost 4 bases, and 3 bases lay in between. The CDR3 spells CASSPGANVLTF. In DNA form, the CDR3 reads TGTGCCAGCAGCCCAGGGGCCAACGTCCTGACTTTC.

CDR3 loop: CASSTSAEAFF. The CDR3 region has the DNA TGTGCCAGCAGCACCTCAGCTGAAGCTTTCTTT. V gene TRBV21-1 combines with J gene TRBJ1-1; TRBD1 is the table's D call and was not checked against the DNA. TRBV21-1 is designated a pseudogene. This CDR3 comprises 11 residues.

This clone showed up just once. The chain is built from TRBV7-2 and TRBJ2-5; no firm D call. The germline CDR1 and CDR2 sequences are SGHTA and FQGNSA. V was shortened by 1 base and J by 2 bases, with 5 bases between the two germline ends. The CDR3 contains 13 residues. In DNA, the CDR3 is TGTGCCAGCAGCTTAGTACAGCAAGAGACCCAGTACTTC. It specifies CASSLVQQETQYF.

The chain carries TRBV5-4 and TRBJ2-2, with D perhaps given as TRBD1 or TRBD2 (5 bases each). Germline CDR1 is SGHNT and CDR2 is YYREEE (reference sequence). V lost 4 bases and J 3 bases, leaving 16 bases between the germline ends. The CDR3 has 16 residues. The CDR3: CASSRLGLGDTGELFF. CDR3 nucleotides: TGTGCCAGCAGCCGACTTGGTCTGGGGGACACCGGGGAGCTGTTTTTT.

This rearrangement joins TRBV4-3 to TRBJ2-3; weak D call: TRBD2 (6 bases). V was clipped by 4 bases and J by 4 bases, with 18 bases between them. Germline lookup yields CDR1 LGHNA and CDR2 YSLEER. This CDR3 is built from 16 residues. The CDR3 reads CASSLSWTTSPDTQYF. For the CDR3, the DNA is TGCGCCAGCAGCCTTTCCTGGACTACCTCCCCAGATACGCAGTATTTT.

The CDR3 DNA is TGCGCCAGCAGTTGGGGACAGGGGTTCAATGAGCAGTTCTTC. Its translation: CASSWGQGFNEQFF. The rearrangement links TRBV10-1 to TRBJ2-1; 10 bases are a match to TRBD1. Losses at the gene ends were 5 bases for V and 6 bases for J; bases not matched to a gene: 4. The CDR3 loop spans 14 amino acids. CDR1 and CDR2 from the germline V gene are WNHNN and SYGVQD (reference sequence).

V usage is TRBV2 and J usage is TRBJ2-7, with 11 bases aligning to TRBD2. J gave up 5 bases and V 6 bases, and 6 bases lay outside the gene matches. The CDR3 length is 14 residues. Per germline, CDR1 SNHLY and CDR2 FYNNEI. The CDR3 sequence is CASSGLAGGHEQYF. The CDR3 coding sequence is TGTGCCAGCAGCGGGCTAGCGGGAGGCCACGAGCAGTACTTC.

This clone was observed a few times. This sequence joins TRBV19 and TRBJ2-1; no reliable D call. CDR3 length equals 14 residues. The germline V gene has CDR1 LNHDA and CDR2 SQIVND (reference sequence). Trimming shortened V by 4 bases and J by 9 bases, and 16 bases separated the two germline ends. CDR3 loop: CASSSLPPMTEQFF. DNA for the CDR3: TGTGCCAGTAGTAGTCTACCCCCGATGACTGAGCAGTTCTTC.

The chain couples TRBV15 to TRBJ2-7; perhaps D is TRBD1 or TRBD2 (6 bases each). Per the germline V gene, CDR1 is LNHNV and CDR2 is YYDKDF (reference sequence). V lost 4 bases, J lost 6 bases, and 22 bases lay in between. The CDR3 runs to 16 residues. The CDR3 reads CATSTERRGLGGEQYF. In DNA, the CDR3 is TGTGCCACCAGCACCGAACGTCGGGGGCTGGGAGGCGAGCAGTACTTC.

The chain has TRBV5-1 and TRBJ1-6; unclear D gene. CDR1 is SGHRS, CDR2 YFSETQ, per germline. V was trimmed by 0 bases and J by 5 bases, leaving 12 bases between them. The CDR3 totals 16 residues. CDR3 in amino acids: CASSLDRTENNSPLHF. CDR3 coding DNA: TGCGCCAGCAGCTTGGATAGGACGGAGAATAATTCACCCCTCCACTTT.

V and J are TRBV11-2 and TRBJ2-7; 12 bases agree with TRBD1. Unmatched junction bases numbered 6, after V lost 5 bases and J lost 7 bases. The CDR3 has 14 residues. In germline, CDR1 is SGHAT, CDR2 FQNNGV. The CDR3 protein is CASSQGQGAWEQYF. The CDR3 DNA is TGTGCCAGCAGCCAGGGACAGGGGGCGTGGGAGCAGTACTTC.

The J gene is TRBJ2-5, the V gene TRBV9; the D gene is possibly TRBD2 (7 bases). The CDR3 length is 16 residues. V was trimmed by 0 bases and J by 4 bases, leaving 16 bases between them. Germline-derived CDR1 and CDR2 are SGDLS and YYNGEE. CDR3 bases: TGTGCCAGCAGCGTAGAGTTTGGGGGGGCCACAGAGACCCAGTACTTC. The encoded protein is CASSVEFGGATETQYF. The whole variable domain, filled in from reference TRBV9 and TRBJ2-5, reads DSGVTQTPKHLITATGQRVTLRCSPRSGDLSVYWYQQSLDQGLQFLIQYYNGEERAKGNILERFSAQQFPDLHSELNLSSLELGDSALYFCASSVEFGGATETQYFGPGTRLLVL.

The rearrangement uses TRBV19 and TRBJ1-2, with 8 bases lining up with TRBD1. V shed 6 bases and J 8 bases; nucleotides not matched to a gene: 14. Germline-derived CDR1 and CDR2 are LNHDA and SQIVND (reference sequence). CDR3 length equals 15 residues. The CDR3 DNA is TGTGCCAGTAGCCCTCAGGGACAGGTGTTTGGAGGCTACACCTTC. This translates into CASSPQGQVFGGYTF.

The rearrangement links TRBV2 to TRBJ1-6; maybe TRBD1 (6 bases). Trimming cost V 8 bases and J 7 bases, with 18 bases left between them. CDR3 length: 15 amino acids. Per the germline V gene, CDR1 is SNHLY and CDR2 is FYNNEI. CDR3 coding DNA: TGTGCCAGCGGGCCCAGGACAGAACTAAATTCACCCCTCCACTTT. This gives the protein CASGPRTELNSPLHF.

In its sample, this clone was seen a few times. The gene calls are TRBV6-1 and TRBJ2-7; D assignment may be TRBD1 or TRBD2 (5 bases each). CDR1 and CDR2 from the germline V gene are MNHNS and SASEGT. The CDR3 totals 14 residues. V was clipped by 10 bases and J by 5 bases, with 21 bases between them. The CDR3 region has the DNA TGTGCCACCCTTACCCGGGGCCGCAGTCACGAGCAGTACTTC. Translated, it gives CATLTRGRSHEQYF.

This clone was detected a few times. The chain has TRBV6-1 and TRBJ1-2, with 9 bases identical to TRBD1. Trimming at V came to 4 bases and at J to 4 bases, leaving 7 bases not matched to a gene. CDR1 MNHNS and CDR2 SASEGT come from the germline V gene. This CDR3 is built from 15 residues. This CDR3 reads CASSALQGASYGYTF. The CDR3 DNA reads TGTGCCAGCAGTGCGCTACAGGGGGCGAGCTATGGCTACACCTTC.